This entry concerns a single T cell receptor (beta chain). The antigen remains unidentified. This sample was taken from a study of cytomegalovirus exposure and HLA in healthy donors. Germline V gives CDR1 SGHNT, CDR2 YYREEE (reference sequence). The CDR3 is 14 amino acids. The J segment lost 2 bases and the V segment lost 4 bases, leaving 5 bases of the junction unmatched. It was with 60 Vbeta and 13 Jbeta primers that the PCR ran. The table came from immunoSEQ multiplex PCR; TCRdb's copy has only in-frame clones and leaves some out. Of 150,000 to 200,000 clones listed, around 83% are singletons. Study conclusions and caveats: A missense DCLRE1C variant was associated with V- and J-gene trimming of TCR beta chains in a later analysis, and an independent cohort replicated the association.

The V and J genes are TRBV5-4 and TRBJ2-7, with TRBD2 matching over 8 bases. The sequencing sample was made of PBMCs. This TCR derives from a man between 45 and 60 years old in good health and CMV-seronegative. The CDR3 here is CASSPGGGTYEQYF. DNA of the CDR3: TGTGCCAGCAGCCCGGGGGGGGGTACCTACGAGCAGTACTTC.